Listed below are T cell receptor beta chains from one sample, sequenced in a study of blood T cell repertoires in COVID-19. Some clones are missing from TCRdb's copy, which holds only in-frame ones; the method was immunoSEQ multiplex PCR. The sample carries 200,000 to 250,000 clones, around 88% recorded once. The sequencing input was peripheral blood. Source of these receptors: a young woman with COVID-19, enrolled during active disease. Both conserved end residues are part of each CDR3. D genes are given only for firm matches. Size values are once, few and many counts, or a class for expanded clones, and some rows have none.

-	TRBV7-8	TRBJ2-1	-	TGTGCCAGCAGCTTAAGAGCTGACTCCTACAATGAGCAGTTCTTC	CASSLRADSYNEQFF
TRBD2	TRBV19	TRBJ2-3	-	TGTGCCAGTAGCCCCTCGGGGGGGAGGATCACAGATACGCAGTATTTT	CASSPSGGRITDTQYF
TRBD1	TRBV24-1	TRBJ2-1	-	TGTGCCACCAGTGACCGGGACAGAGGTAGGGATGAGCAGTTCTTC	CATSDRDRGRDEQFF
-	TRBV27	TRBJ1-5	few	TGTGCCAGCAGTTCTAGGGGTGGGCAGCCCCAGCATTTT	CASSSRGGQPQHF
TRBD2	TRBV7-2	TRBJ2-3	-	TGTGCCAGCAGCTTAGGCCGGGGACTAGCGGGGGGCGATACGCAGTATTTT	CASSLGRGLAGGDTQYF
TRBD2	TRBV29-1	TRBJ2-1	-	TGCAGCGTCGATCCGTGGGGGAGGGAGTGGGGGAAGCAGTTCTTC	CSVDPWGREWGKQFF
TRBD2	TRBV11-2	TRBJ2-3	-	TGTGCCAGCAGCCCCACCAGCGGGATTGGTTCAGATACGCAGTATTTT	CASSPTSGIGSDTQYF
-	TRBV6-5	TRBJ1-1	-	TGTGCCAGCAGTTACACTCAAGACAGAAACACTGAAGCTTTCTTT	CASSYTQDRNTEAFF
TRBD2	TRBV5-4	TRBJ2-1	-	TGTGCCAGCAGCTTGGGGGCCCCTAGCGGGAGGGGCAATGAGCAGTTCTTC	CASSLGAPSGRGNEQFF
TRBD2	TRBV24-1	TRBJ2-3	-	TGTGCCACCAGTGACCGACTAGCCCGAGGCACAGATACGCAGTATTTT	CATSDRLARGTDTQYF
-	TRBV19	TRBJ1-2	-	TGTGCCAGTAGTATAGGCCAGGGGTCGGGCTATGGCTACACCTTC	CASSIGQGSGYGYTF
-	TRBV4-3	TRBJ2-3	-	TGCGCCAGCAGCCAGGGCCTGACGGGGTCTAGCACAGATACGCAGTATTTT	CASSQGLTGSSTDTQYF
TRBD1	TRBV5-1	TRBJ1-6	-	TGCGCCAGCAGCTTGAGAGGGACAGACAATTCACCCCTCCACTTT	CASSLRGTDNSPLHF
TRBD1	TRBV5-5	TRBJ1-2	once	TGTGCCAGCAGCTTGAGGACAGGGGAGGATGGCTACACCTTC	CASSLRTGEDGYTF
TRBD1	TRBV28	TRBJ2-4	-	TGTGCCAGCCAGGGACAGGCAGGAAACATTCAGTACTTC	CASQGQAGNIQYF
TRBD1	TRBV5-1	TRBJ2-7	-	TGCGCCAGCAGCTTCGGATATGGGACAGGGGGCCACGAGCAGTACTTC	CASSFGYGTGGHEQYF
-	TRBV9	TRBJ1-1	-	TGTGCCAGCAGCGTACCTGGGAGTTGGGACACTGAAGCTTTCTTT	CASSVPGSWDTEAFF
TRBD2	TRBV30	TRBJ2-1	-	TGTGCCCTTGGGCGGGAGGGTACCAATGAGCAGTTCTTC	CALGREGTNEQFF
-	TRBV28	TRBJ2-7	-	TGTGCCAGCAGTTTACCCAGGTCGGAAACCTACGAGCAGTACTTC	CASSLPRSETYEQYF
-	TRBV20-1	TRBJ1-1	-	TGCAGTGCTAGTCCTTACACAGAGAACACTGAAGCTTTCTTT	CSASPYTENTEAFF
TRBD2	TRBV3-1/TRBV3-2	TRBJ2-7	once	TGTGCCAGCAGTCCGGGGACTAGCGGGGCGAAATCTTACGAGCAGTACTTC	CASSPGTSGAKSYEQYF
-	TRBV6-2/TRBV6-3	TRBJ2-1	-	TGTGCCAGCAGTTACGGGCAGCACAATGAGCAGTTCTTC	CASSYGQHNEQFF
-	TRBV4-3	TRBJ2-3	once	TGCGCCAGCAGCCAAGATCGAACTGCTGATACGCAGTATTTT	CASSQDRTADTQYF
-	TRBV11-2	TRBJ2-5	-	TGTGCCAGCAGCTCCTCGGGGCAGGGGGGCGAGACCCAGTACTTC	CASSSSGQGGETQYF
TRBD1	TRBV19	TRBJ2-6	-	TGTGCCAGTAGTATAGACGGACAGGGGGCGGGTGGGGCCAACGTCCTGACTTTC	CASSIDGQGAGGANVLTF
-	TRBV27	TRBJ2-2	-	TGTGCCAGCAGTTTATCGTTCAATAGGCGGGGAAACACCGGGGAGCTGTTTTTT	CASSLSFNRRGNTGELFF
-	TRBV29-1	TRBJ2-2	-	TGCAGCGTTGGAGTGGAGTCGGCCGGGGAGCTGTTTTTT	CSVGVESAGELFF
-	TRBV23-1	TRBJ2-7	-	TGCGCCAGCAGTCAATCTTTTTCGAGCTACTACGAGCAGTACTTC	CASSQSFSSYYEQYF
-	TRBV7-7	TRBJ2-3	-	TGTGCTAGCGCCAGGGGCGGGCCGGCAGATACGCAGTATTTT	CASARGGPADTQYF
TRBD1	TRBV24-1	TRBJ2-5	-	TGTGCCACCAGTGACCCAGGACAGGGGCTACACTTC	CATSDPGQGLHF
TRBD1	TRBV10-3	TRBJ2-2	-	TGTGCCACCGAACCATCTGACAGGGGCCACGTGAACACCGGGGAGCTGTTTTTT	CATEPSDRGHVNTGELFF
TRBD1	TRBV3-1/TRBV3-2	TRBJ1-1	-	TGTGCCAGCAGCCAAGACAGGGGGTTAACTGAAGCTTTCTTT	CASSQDRGLTEAFF
TRBD1	TRBV7-2	TRBJ1-6	-	TGTGCCAGCAGCTCCGGGACAGAAATCTCACCCCTCCACTTT	CASSSGTEISPLHF
TRBD1	TRBV7-2	TRBJ2-3	once	TGTGCCAGCAGCCGTGCCCGGGACAGGGCAGATACGCAGTATTTT	CASSRARDRADTQYF
-	TRBV19	TRBJ1-1	few	TGTGCCAGTAGTAGAACAGAGAACACTGAAGCTTTCTTT	CASSRTENTEAFF
-	TRBV12-3/TRBV12-4	TRBJ2-3	-	TGTGCCAGCAGTTTCTCAGATACGCAGTATTTT	CASSFSDTQYF
-	TRBV25-1	TRBJ2-2	-	TGTGCCAGCAGTGGGTGGGGCGTGAAAACCGGGGAGCTGTTTTTT	CASSGWGVKTGELFF
TRBD2	TRBV5-6	TRBJ2-1	-	TGTGCCAGCAGCTTGTTTATCGGGGGGGCCGGGCTTCCAGGCGAGCAGTTCTTC	CASSLFIGGAGLPGEQFF
-	TRBV7-9	TRBJ2-5	-	TGTGCCAGCAGCTTATATCTCAGGGGAGACCAAGAGACCCAGTACTTC	CASSLYLRGDQETQYF
TRBD1	TRBV10-1	TRBJ2-2	-	TGCGCCAGCAGTGAGAAGACAGGGCCCGGGGAGCTGTTTTTT	CASSEKTGPGELFF